This TCR beta chain comes out of a study of CD8+ T cells in alopecia areata. For the study at large: Treatment comprised oral tofacitinib, 5 to 10 mg twice daily, in treated patients. Tofacitinib continued for 6 to 18 months and was then withheld for 6 months. General study results and limits: With one nonresponder, baseline CD8+ expansion's link to response remains uncertain. Compared with mice, patients displayed less clear TCR sharing, possibly for HLA-related reasons.

As for this clone: Its specificity is unknown.

Treatment given: oral pan-JAK inhibitor, 5-10 mg twice daily. Extracted from the samples, RNA was reverse transcribed into cDNA to serve as the sequencing template. TCRdb's table, derived via immunoSEQ multiplex PCR, lists solely in-frame clones and lacks some. This table holds more than 95,000 clones, roughly 60% found once. CDR3 size: 13 residues. The germline gives CDR1 MNHEY, CDR2 SMNVEV (reference sequence). V gave up 5 bases and J gave up 4 bases, with 8 bases separating them. This chain joins TRBV27 and TRBJ1-4, with D unresolved. The origin of this receptor is a human donor with alopecia areata. The input for sequencing was CD8+ T cells sorted from blood, taken at week 4, from a patient treated with tofacitinib. CDR3 sequence: CASSPLGNEKLFF. The CDR3 bases are TGTGCCAGCAGTCCCCTGGGTAATGAAAAACTGTTTTTT.